The next 20 T cell receptor beta chains were all read from a single sample in a study of blood T cell repertoires in COVID-19. TCRdb keeps only in-frame clones here, not all; method: immunoSEQ multiplex PCR. The repertoire holds under 100,000 clones, about four fifths seen once, with about a fifth in the top ten. Sequenced material: peripheral blood. The receptors were sampled from a woman of 80 years or more with active or convalescent COVID-19.

The chain recombines TRBV19 with TRBJ1-5; D may be TRBD1 (5 bases). CDR3 size: 16 residues. The ends were cut back, 4 bases at V and 0 bases at J, with 13 bases in the middle. CDR1 is LNHDA, CDR2 SQIVND, per germline (reference sequence). Here the CDR3 DNA reads TGTGCCAGTAGTACGATCAGGGTGAGTAGCAATCAGCCCCAGCATTTT. The encoded protein is CASSTIRVSSNQPQHF.

V usage is TRBV7-2 and J usage is TRBJ1-1; no reliable D call. Trimming pared 3 bases from V and 1 base from J, leaving 6 bases between. Germline loops: CDR1 SGHTA, CDR2 FQGNSA. The CDR3 length is 13 residues. The CDR3 nucleotides are TGTGCCAGCAGCTTCGACACGAACACTGAAGCTTTCTTT. Its translation: CASSFDTNTEAFF.

The chain uses TRBV28 and TRBJ1-5; possibly TRBD1 for D (5 bases). Germline CDR1 is MDHEN and CDR2 is SYDVKM. The CDR3 runs 12 residues. Trimming cost V 8 bases and J 4 bases, with 9 bases left between them. The CDR3 DNA follows: TGTGCCAGCCAACAGGAAAATCAGCCCCAGCATTTT. Its protein product is CASQQENQPQHF.

CDR3 residues: CASSLRQGEGNIQYF. The CDR3 bases are TGTGCCAGCTCACTCCGACAGGGCGAGGGAAACATTCAGTACTTC. The chain is built from TRBV18 and TRBJ2-4; 7 bases are shared with TRBD1. CDR3 length: 15 amino acids. The germline gives CDR1 KGHSH, CDR2 LQKENI. Trimming at V came to 4 bases and at J to 6 bases, leaving 9 bases not matched to a gene.

This rearrangement joins TRBV9 to TRBJ2-3; 13 positions agree with TRBD2. V shed 1 base and J 4 bases; nucleotides not matched to a gene: 12. CDR3 length: 19 residues. Germline values: CDR1 SGDLS, CDR2 YYNGEE. In DNA form, the CDR3 reads TGTGCCAGCAGCGTAACGACCGGACTAGCGGGGGCGTACCCAGATACGCAGTATTTT. It is translated as CASSVTTGLAGAYPDTQYF. Combining the CDR3 with reference TRBV9 and TRBJ2-3 gives the whole variable domain DSGVTQTPKHLITATGQRVTLRCSPRSGDLSVYWYQQSLDQGLQFLIQYYNGEERAKGNILERFSAQQFPDLHSELNLSSLELGDSALYFCASSVTTGLAGAYPDTQYFGPGTRLTVL.

The rearrangement links TRBV30 to TRBJ1-6, with D perhaps matching TRBD1 (6 bases). V lost 5 bases to trimming and J lost 7 bases, with 12 bases between them. CDR3 length equals 13 residues. Per the germline V gene, CDR1 is GTSNPN and CDR2 is SVGIG (reference sequence). CDR3 DNA: TGTGCCTGGGCCCTCGACAGGAATTCACCCCTCCACTTT. Translation: CAWALDRNSPLHF.

The chain links TRBV6-6 to TRBJ1-1; 9 bases map to TRBD1. The germline V gene has CDR1 MNHNY and CDR2 SVGAGI (reference sequence). V shed 2 bases and J 6 bases; nucleotides not matched to a gene: 7. This CDR3 comprises 15 residues. CDR3 loop: CASSYPGQGLAEAFF. For the CDR3, the DNA is TGTGCCAGCAGTTACCCGGGACAGGGCTTGGCTGAAGCTTTCTTT.

This rearrangement joins TRBV6-2 or TRBV6-3 to TRBJ2-3; 7 nucleotides match TRBD2. This CDR3 spans 18 amino acids. Germline assignment: CDR1 MNHEY and CDR2 SVGEGT. The trim removed 0 bases at V and 0 bases at J, leaving 9 bases unmatched. The chain's CDR3 is CASSYSGLSGASTDTQYF. The CDR3 DNA follows: TGTGCCAGCAGTTACTCCGGTTTAAGCGGGGCTAGCACAGATACGCAGTATTTT.

The J gene is TRBJ1-5, the V gene TRBV7-9; 10 bases are a match to TRBD1. The germline V gene encodes CDR1 SEHNR and CDR2 FQNEAQ (reference sequence). CDR3 length: 14 amino acids. With 1 base clipped from V and 6 bases from J, the junction kept 0 bases outside the gene matches. The CDR3 DNA follows: TGTGCCAGCAGCTTAGGGGACAGGGGTCAGCCCCAGCATTTT. It translates to CASSLGDRGQPQHF. Variable domain in full (rest from reference TRBV7-9 and TRBJ1-5): DTGVSQNPRHKITKRGQNVTFRCDPISEHNRLYWYRQTLGQGPEFLTYFQNEAQLEKSRLLSDRFSAERPKGSFSTLEIQRTEQGDSAMYLCASSLGDRGQPQHFGDGTRLSIL.

The chain combines TRBV30 with TRBJ1-6; 9 bases are shared with TRBD1. Germline CDR1 reads GTSNPN; CDR2 reads SVGIG (reference sequence). V shed 2 bases, J shed 6 bases, and the junction held 2 bases outside the gene matches. CDR3 length: 14 residues. This CDR3 reads CAWSLGQGNSPLHF. CDR3 bases: TGTGCCTGGAGTTTGGGACAGGGTAATTCACCCCTCCACTTT.

The chain carries TRBV11-3 and TRBJ2-7, with TRBD1 matching 7 bases. The CDR3 spans 13 residues. Per germline, CDR1 SGHNT and CDR2 YENEEA. V lost 5 bases and J lost 3; bases outside the gene matches: 4. CDR3 sequence reads: CASSPGQNYEQYF. CDR3 in DNA: TGTGCCAGCAGCCCGGGACAGAACTACGAGCAGTACTTC. The full variable domain, its missing parts supplied by reference TRBV11-3 and TRBJ2-7, is EAGVVQSPRYKIIEKKQPVAFWCNPISGHNTLYWYLQNLGQGPELLIRYENEEAVDDSQLPKDRFSAERLKGVDSTLKIQPAELGDSAVYLCASSPGQNYEQYFGPGTRLTVT.

This sequence joins TRBV19 and TRBJ2-1; 9 positions agree with TRBD2. Trimming removed 1 base from V and 4 bases from J; junction bases left unmatched: 5. Germline CDR1 is LNHDA and CDR2 is SQIVND (reference sequence). The CDR3 is 16 amino acids. This chain's CDR3 is CASSIVPSGAYNEQFF. Here the CDR3 DNA reads TGTGCCAGTAGTATAGTCCCTAGCGGGGCGTACAATGAGCAGTTCTTC.

The V and J genes are TRBV19 and TRBJ2-3; TRBD2 matches at 12 bases. CDR3 length: 14 amino acids. V lost 10 bases, J lost 0 bases, and 2 bases stayed unmatched. CDR1 LNHDA and CDR2 SQIVND come from the germline V gene (reference sequence). In DNA, the CDR3 is TGTGCCACGGGGACTAGCGGGAGCACAGATACGCAGTATTTT. It translates to CATGTSGSTDTQYF.

The gene calls are TRBV18 and TRBJ2-7; 10 nucleotides line up with TRBD1. CDR1 and CDR2 (germline): KGHSH, LQKENI. V was pared by 9 bases and J by 3 bases, with 5 bases of the junction left unmatched. CDR3 length: 13 amino acids. CDR3 coding DNA: TGTGCCAGTTCTCGGGACAGGGGCTACGAGCAGTACTTC. Translating gives CASSRDRGYEQYF.

On this clone: A much more abundant neighbour one base away suggests this may be a read error. The chain uses TRBV4-1 and TRBJ1-2; D unclear. The CDR3 sequence is 15 residues long. In germline, CDR1 is MGHRA, CDR2 YSYEKL. The CDR3 DNA is TGCCCCAGCTGCCACGACTCCCGGGAGAACTATGGCTACACCTTC. Translated: CPSCHDSRENYGYTF.

The V and J genes are TRBV6-5 and TRBJ2-7; 8 bases are shared with TRBD1. V lost 7 bases and J lost 2; bases outside the gene matches: 7. The germline V gene encodes CDR1 MNHEY and CDR2 SVGAGI. This CDR3 spans 14 amino acids. CDR3 residues: CASIVRDRPYEQYF. DNA of the CDR3: TGTGCCAGCATTGTACGGGACAGGCCCTACGAGCAGTACTTC.

V gene TRBV6-2 or TRBV6-3 combines with J gene TRBJ2-1; 13 bases map to TRBD2. The CDR3 is made up of 15 amino acids. Unmatched junction bases numbered 6, after V lost 5 bases and J lost 8 bases. Germline V lookup: CDR1 MNHEY, CDR2 SVGEGT. CDR3 sequence reads: CASSLRTSGGHEQFF. As DNA, the CDR3 is TGTGCCAGCAGTCTTCGGACTAGCGGGGGCCATGAGCAGTTCTTC.

This clone was counted many times. This chain links TRBV4-3 with TRBJ2-7; possibly TRBD2 for D (6 bases). The V and J ends lost 0 bases and 5 bases respectively, with 17 bases between them. The CDR3 is 16 amino acids. Germline values: CDR1 LGHNA, CDR2 YSLEER. The CDR3 loop is CASSQDLVGGLNEQYF. CDR3 DNA: TGCGCCAGCAGCCAAGATCTAGTTGGAGGGTTAAACGAGCAGTACTTC.

The chain employs TRBV5-6 and TRBJ2-1; 14 nucleotides agree with TRBD2. This CDR3 contains 19 residues. Germline V gives CDR1 SGHDT, CDR2 YYEEEE. V trimming: 4 bases; J trimming: 5 bases; junction bases outside the gene matches: 14. DNA for the CDR3: TGTGCCAGCAGCGGACGGCATAAGACTAGCGGGGGGGCCGACAATGAGCAGTTCTTC. This translates into CASSGRHKTSGGADNEQFF.

The chain has TRBV19 and TRBJ2-7; D might be TRBD2 (5 bases). The CDR3 has 13 residues. Trimming left V 5 bases short and J 6 bases short, with 14 bases between. CDR1 and CDR2 from the germline V gene are LNHDA and SQIVND (reference sequence). This CDR3 is CASSSGIPFEQYF. DNA for the CDR3: TGTGCCAGTAGTTCCGGGATCCCTTTCGAGCAGTACTTC.